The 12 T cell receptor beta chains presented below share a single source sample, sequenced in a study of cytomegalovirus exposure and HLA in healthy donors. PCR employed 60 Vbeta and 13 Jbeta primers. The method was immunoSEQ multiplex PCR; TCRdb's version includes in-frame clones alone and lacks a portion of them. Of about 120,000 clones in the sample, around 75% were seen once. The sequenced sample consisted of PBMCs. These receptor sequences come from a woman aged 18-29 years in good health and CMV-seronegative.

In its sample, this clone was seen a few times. CDR3 nucleotide sequence: TGCAGCGTTGAAAAGGTGGCGGATGAGACCCAGTACTTC. This translates into CSVEKVADETQYF. V usage is TRBV29-1 and J usage is TRBJ2-5, with unresolved D. Trimming removed 2 bases at V and 5 bases at J, with 12 bases between. CDR1 and CDR2 from the germline V gene are SQVTM and ANQGSEA. The CDR3 totals 13 residues. The full variable domain, with the rest looked up from reference TRBV29-1 and TRBJ2-5, is SAVISQKPSRDICQRGTSLTIQCQVDSQVTMMFWYRQQPGQSLTLIATANQGSEATYESGFVIDKFPISRPNLTFSTLTVSNMSPEDSSIYLCSVEKVADETQYFGPGTRLLVL.

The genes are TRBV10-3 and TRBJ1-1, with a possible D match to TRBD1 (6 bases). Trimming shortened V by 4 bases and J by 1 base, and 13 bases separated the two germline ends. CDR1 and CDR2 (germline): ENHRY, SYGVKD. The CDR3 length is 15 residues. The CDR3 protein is CAISGEQGTNTEAFF. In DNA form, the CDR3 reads TGTGCCATCAGTGGAGAACAGGGCACGAACACTGAAGCTTTCTTT.

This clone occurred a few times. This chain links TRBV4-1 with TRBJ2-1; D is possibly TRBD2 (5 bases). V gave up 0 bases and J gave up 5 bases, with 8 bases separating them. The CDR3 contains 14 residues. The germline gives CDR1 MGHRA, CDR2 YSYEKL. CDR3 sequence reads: CASSQDNGNNEQFF. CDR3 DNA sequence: TGCGCCAGCAGCCAAGATAACGGGAACAATGAGCAGTTCTTC.

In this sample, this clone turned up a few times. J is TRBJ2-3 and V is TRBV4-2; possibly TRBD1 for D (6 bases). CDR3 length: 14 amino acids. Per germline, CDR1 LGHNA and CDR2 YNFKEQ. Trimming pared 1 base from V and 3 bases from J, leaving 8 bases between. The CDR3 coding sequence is TGTGCCAGCAGCCAAGGAAGGGGGACAGATACGCAGTATTTT. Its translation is CASSQGRGTDTQYF.

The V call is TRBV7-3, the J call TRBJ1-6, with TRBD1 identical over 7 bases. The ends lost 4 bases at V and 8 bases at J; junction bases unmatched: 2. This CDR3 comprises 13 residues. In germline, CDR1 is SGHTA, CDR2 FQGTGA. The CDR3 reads CASSYRGYSPLHF. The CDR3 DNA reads TGTGCCAGCAGCTACAGGGGTTATTCACCCCTCCACTTT.

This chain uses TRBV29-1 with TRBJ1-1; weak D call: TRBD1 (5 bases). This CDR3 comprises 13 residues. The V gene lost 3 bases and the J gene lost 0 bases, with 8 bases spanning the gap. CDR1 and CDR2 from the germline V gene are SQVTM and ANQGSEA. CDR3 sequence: CSVEVQVNTEAFF. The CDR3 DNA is TGCAGCGTTGAGGTACAGGTGAACACTGAAGCTTTCTTT.

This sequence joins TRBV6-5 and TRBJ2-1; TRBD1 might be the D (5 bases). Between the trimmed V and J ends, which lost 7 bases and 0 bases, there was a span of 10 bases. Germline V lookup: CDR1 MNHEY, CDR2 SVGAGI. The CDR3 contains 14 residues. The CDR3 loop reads CASTSQDSYNEQFF. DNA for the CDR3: TGTGCCAGCACTTCACAGGACTCCTACAATGAGCAGTTCTTC.

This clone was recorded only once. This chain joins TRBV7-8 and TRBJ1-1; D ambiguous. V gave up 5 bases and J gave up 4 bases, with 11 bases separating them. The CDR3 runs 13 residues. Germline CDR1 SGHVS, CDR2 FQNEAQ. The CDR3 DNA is TGTGCCAGCAGCCCCGGACTACGCACTGAAGCTTTCTTT. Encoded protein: CASSPGLRTEAFF. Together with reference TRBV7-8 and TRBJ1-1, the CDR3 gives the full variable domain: GAGVSQSPRYKVAKRGQDVALRCDPISGHVSLFWYQQALGQGPEFLTYFQNEAQLDKSGLPSDRFFAERPEGSVSTLKIQRTQQEDSAVYLCASSPGLRTEAFFGQGTRLTVV.

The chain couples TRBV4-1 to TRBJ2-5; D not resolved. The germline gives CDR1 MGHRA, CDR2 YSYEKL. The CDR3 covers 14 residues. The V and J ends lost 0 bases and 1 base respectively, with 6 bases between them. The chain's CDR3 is CASSQETSQETQYF. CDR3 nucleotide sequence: TGCGCCAGCAGCCAAGAAACCAGCCAAGAGACCCAGTACTTC.

CDR3 residues: CASEDRGREKLFF. CDR3 bases: TGTGCCAGTGAAGACAGGGGGCGAGAAAAACTGTTTTTT. The genes are TRBV19 and TRBJ1-4, with TRBD1 identical over 10 bases. CDR3 length: 13 residues. Germline V lookup: CDR1 LNHDA, CDR2 SQIVND (reference sequence). Losses at the gene ends were 8 bases for V and 8 bases for J; bases not matched to a gene: 5.

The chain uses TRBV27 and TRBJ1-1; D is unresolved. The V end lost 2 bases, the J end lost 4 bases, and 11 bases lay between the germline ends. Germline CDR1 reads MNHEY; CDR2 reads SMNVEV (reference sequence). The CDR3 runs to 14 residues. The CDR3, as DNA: TGTGCCAGCAGTTTAAGTCGGCGGGTCACTGAAGCTTTCTTT. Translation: CASSLSRRVTEAFF.

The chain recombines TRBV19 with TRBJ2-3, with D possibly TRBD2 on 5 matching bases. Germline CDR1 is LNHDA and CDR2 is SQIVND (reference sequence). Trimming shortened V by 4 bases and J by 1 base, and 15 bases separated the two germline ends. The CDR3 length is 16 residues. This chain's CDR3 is CASSNSGSRGTDTQYF. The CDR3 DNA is TGTGCCAGTAGTAACTCGGGGAGTAGAGGCACAGATACGCAGTATTTT.